Below, 18 T cell receptor beta chains from the same sample are listed, as sequenced in a study of Graves' ophthalmopathy and Graves' hyperthyroidism. RNA transcripts were the source from which TCR beta CDR3 regions were amplified. An initial RT-PCR round employing HTBI primers preceded a second-round multiplex PCR. TCRdb re-analysed the multiplex PCR reads in MiXCR, keeping a single row per CDR3 protein. The data contain 340,000 or so distinct CDR3 sequences, about a sixth of them seen just once; the ten biggest clones take up approximately 13%. The sequencing sample was made of peripheral blood. These receptors all come from an adult man with Graves' ophthalmopathy.

This clonotype was detected many times. The chain combines TRBV19 with TRBJ2-2; TRBD1 matches at 7 bases. J lost 4 bases, V lost 3 bases, and 8 bases had no gene match. CDR3 length equals 16 residues. CDR1 is LNHDA, CDR2 SQIVND, per germline (reference sequence). The CDR3 sequence: CASSMSGTVSTGELFF. The CDR3, as DNA: TGTGCCAGTAGTATGTCTGGGACAGTAAGCACCGGGGAGCTGTTTTTT. The whole variable domain, filled in from reference TRBV19 and TRBJ2-2, reads DGGITQSPKYLFRKEGQNVTLSCEQNLNHDAMYWYRQDPGQGLRLIYYSQIVNDFQKGDIAEGYSVSREKKESFPLTVTSAQKNPTAFYLCASSMSGTVSTGELFFGEGSRLTVL.

The sample holds many counts of this clonotype. The V and J genes are TRBV4-2 and TRBJ1-2, with 9 bases matching TRBD1. The CDR3 is 18 residues long. The germline CDR1 and CDR2 sequences are LGHNA and YNFKEQ. J was trimmed by 3 bases and V by 0 bases; bases with no gene match: 11. The CDR3 nucleotides are TGTGCCAGCAGCCAAGACGGGGTCGGGACAGGGTTCGACTATGGCTACACCTTC. Encoded protein: CASSQDGVGTGFDYGYTF.

At least ten counts were recorded for this clonotype. V usage is TRBV12-3 or TRBV12-4 and J usage is TRBJ1-1; tentatively, D is TRBD1 (6 bases). Trimming pared 7 bases from V and 2 bases from J, leaving 14 bases between. This CDR3 is 14 amino acids long. The CDR3 here is CASTKGQRNTEAFF. CDR3 nucleotides: TGTGCCAGCACCAAAGGACAGAGAAACACTGAAGCTTTCTTT.

At least ten counts were recorded for this clonotype. The V call is TRBV20-1, the J call TRBJ2-7, with D tentatively TRBD2 (7 bases). Germline assignment: CDR1 DFQATT and CDR2 SNEGSKA (reference sequence). CDR3 length: 13 residues. The V gene lost 6 bases and the J gene lost 0 bases, with 12 bases spanning the gap. The CDR3 nucleotides are TGCAGTGCCAAGGGGGGGACCTCCTACGAGCAGTACTTC. Protein: CSAKGGTSYEQYF.

The chain recombines TRBV24-1 with TRBJ1-5, with 7 positions matching TRBD1. The CDR3 extends over 15 amino acids. The trim removed 5 bases at V and 5 bases at J, leaving 8 bases unmatched. Germline lookup yields CDR1 KGHDR and CDR2 SFDVKD. Here the CDR3 DNA reads TGTGCCACCAGTGGGGAGGGGGCGCCTGATCAGCCCCAGCATTTT. This translates into CATSGEGAPDQPQHF.

This clonotype was observed many times. The CDR3 coding sequence is TGTGCCAGCAAGCGGGGGGCAATCGGGGAGCTGTTTTTT. Its translation is CASKRGAIGELFF. The V gene is TRBV28, the J gene TRBJ2-2, with TRBD2 matching 9 bases. After removal of 7 bases from V and 7 bases from J, the junction contained 4 bases not matched to a gene. The CDR3 has 13 residues. Germline V gene lookup returns CDR1 MDHEN and CDR2 SYDVKM.

In its sample, this clonotype was seen many times. The chain employs TRBV6-5 and TRBJ2-7, with TRBD2 matching over 9 bases. CDR3 length equals 16 residues. The J segment lost 4 bases and the V segment lost 6 bases, leaving 13 bases of the junction unmatched. Germline loops: CDR1 MNHEY, CDR2 SVGAGI. The CDR3 reads CASSQGLREGRYEQYF. The DNA for the CDR3 is TGTGCCAGCAGCCAAGGCCTGCGGGAGGGCCGGTACGAGCAGTACTTC.

This clonotype appeared many times. A much larger clonotype is one base distant, so this may be a read error. The conserved phenylalanine or tryptophan normally closing the CDR3 is absent here, so this likely arose from a read error. This chain connects TRBV11-1 to TRBJ2-5, with D maybe TRBD1 (5 bases). Germline-derived CDR1 and CDR2 are SGHAT and FQDESV (reference sequence). This CDR3 comprises 12 residues. Deletions cut 3 bases from V and 5 bases from J, with 7 bases between. This chain's CDR3 is CASSLQGETQYL. Here the CDR3 DNA reads TGTGCCAGCAGCTTGCAGGGCGAGACCCAGTACCTC.

This clonotype was observed many times. This rearrangement joins TRBV6-1 to TRBJ2-2, with 7 positions matching TRBD1. Germline CDR1 is MNHNS and CDR2 is SASEGT. V lost 6 bases, J lost 5 bases, and 6 bases stayed unmatched. This CDR3 is built from 14 residues. The chain's CDR3 is CASRRQGRTGELFF. The CDR3, as DNA: TGTGCCAGCAGGCGACAGGGTCGGACCGGGGAGCTGTTTTTT.

This clonotype was counted at least ten times. The V gene is TRBV7-2, the J gene TRBJ1-2; a weak D match, TRBD1 (6 bases). V was trimmed by 5 bases and J by 5 bases, leaving 9 bases between them. CDR1 is SGHTA and CDR2 is FQGNSA in the germline V gene. The CDR3 loop spans 12 amino acids. The CDR3 reads CASSVTGYGYTF. CDR3 DNA: TGTGCCAGCAGCGTGACAGGTTATGGCTACACCTTC.

The gene calls are TRBV28 and TRBJ2-5; 12 bases align to TRBD1. Germline V gene sequence: CDR1 MDHEN, CDR2 SYDVKM. CDR3 length: 17 residues. J gave up 5 bases and V 5 bases, and 12 bases lay outside the gene matches. This chain's CDR3 is CASSPTTGTGGKETQYF. The CDR3 DNA sequence: TGTGCCAGCAGTCCTACCACCGGGACAGGGGGCAAGGAGACCCAGTACTTC.

This clonotype appeared many times. CDR3 nucleotide sequence: TGTGCCAGCAGTTACTGGGGCACCTCTAACTATGGCTACACCTTC. Its translation is CASSYWGTSNYGYTF. The chain joins TRBV6-5 to TRBJ1-2; tentative D call: TRBD1 (5 bases). This CDR3 is 15 amino acids long. Germline assignment: CDR1 MNHEY and CDR2 SVGAGI. Trimming pared 1 base from V and 0 bases from J, leaving 9 bases between.

This clonotype has a count of ten or more. The gene calls are TRBV15 and TRBJ2-7, with D possibly TRBD1 on 5 matching bases. The CDR3 sequence is 16 residues long. The ends were cut back, 1 base at V and 5 bases at J, with 18 bases in the middle. The germline V gene encodes CDR1 LNHNV and CDR2 YYDKDF (reference sequence). The CDR3 sequence: CATSRGLRGSAHEQYF. The DNA of the CDR3 is TGTGCCACCAGCAGAGGCCTTAGGGGCAGTGCTCACGAGCAGTACTTC.

This clonotype was detected ten times or more. V usage is TRBV19 and J usage is TRBJ2-5; 7 bases are a match to TRBD2. The CDR3 totals 16 residues. Germline-derived CDR1 and CDR2 are LNHDA and SQIVND (reference sequence). Germline trimming cut 6 bases from V and 5 bases from J; bases unmatched to any gene: 15. This CDR3 reads CASRGGRGMPSETQYF. The CDR3, as DNA: TGTGCCAGTAGGGGCGGGCGGGGGATGCCTTCTGAGACCCAGTACTTC.

This clonotype was observed many times. The chain combines TRBV20-1 with TRBJ2-7; D possibly uses TRBD1 or TRBD2 (5 bases each). The germline gives CDR1 DFQATT, CDR2 SNEGSKA (reference sequence). The CDR3 is 14 residues long. Trimming removed 5 bases at V and 2 bases at J, with 16 bases between. This chain's CDR3 is CSAWGTPSTYEQYF. The CDR3 DNA follows: TGCAGTGCTTGGGGGACGCCTTCGACCTACGAGCAGTACTTC.

There are many counts of this clonotype. The chain recombines TRBV29-1 with TRBJ2-2, with D unresolved. The CDR3 contains 14 residues. From germline, CDR1 is SQVTM and CDR2 ANQGSEA. V was clipped by 4 bases and J by 0 bases, with 9 bases between them. The CDR3 sequence is CSVAGPANTGELFF. The CDR3 nucleotides are TGCAGCGTTGCTGGACCGGCGAACACCGGGGAGCTGTTTTTT.

This clonotype was picked up many times. The genes are TRBV6-2 or TRBV6-3 and TRBJ2-7; TRBD2 matches 7 bases. Germline V gene lookup returns CDR1 MNHEY and CDR2 SVGEGT. The CDR3 loop spans 17 amino acids. V lost 2 bases, J lost 5 bases, and 15 bases stayed unmatched. The CDR3 is CASSYTPGLGRHHEQYF. The CDR3 DNA reads as TGTGCCAGCAGTTACACCCCAGGACTAGGGAGGCACCACGAGCAGTACTTC.

There are many counts of this clonotype. This chain connects TRBV20-1 to TRBJ1-2; D gene uncertain. The CDR3 covers 14 residues. Trimming took off 2 bases at V and 7 bases at J, with 17 bases between the two ends. Germline V gene lookup returns CDR1 DFQATT and CDR2 SNEGSKA (reference sequence). The CDR3 bases are TGCAGTGCTAGAATTTTGACGGAGCTGGGTGGCTACACCTTC. This encodes CSARILTELGGYTF.